The T cell receptor beta chain described here comes from a study of CD8 T cells in ankylosing spondylitis. TCRdb ran MiXCR on the 5' RACE reads and lists one entry per CDR3 protein. The sample yields about 310,000 distinct CDR3 sequences, 20% to 25% seen once. Study-level findings and limits: Significant enrichment of disease-linked clones was reported in matched ankylosing spondylitis synovial fluid. Characteristic, it appeared, of ankylosing spondylitis blood was a TCR beta motif of seven or eight highly homologous variants. Certain motif variants had earlier appeared in reactive arthritis synovial fluid and blood. Researchers report that disease-linked clones proved CD8+ and relatively rare in peripheral blood.

This clonotype has only a few counts. What it binds is not known. A junction boundary mismatches the germline segment, possibly from a read error. Sequenced sample: blood, either unsorted or a sorted T cell fraction (not recorded which). The source of this sequence is a female donor with ankylosing spondylitis or in good health (not recorded which).

The CDR3: CASSPGPLRVEGNEQFF. CDR3 DNA sequence: TGTGCAAGCTCCCCAGGCCCCCTCAGGGTAGAGGGAAATGAGCAGTTCTTC. The chain is built from TRBV18 and TRBJ2-1, with D perhaps given as TRBD1 or TRBD2 (5 bases each). The CDR3 totals 17 residues. Germline CDR1 and CDR2: KGHSH and LQKENI.